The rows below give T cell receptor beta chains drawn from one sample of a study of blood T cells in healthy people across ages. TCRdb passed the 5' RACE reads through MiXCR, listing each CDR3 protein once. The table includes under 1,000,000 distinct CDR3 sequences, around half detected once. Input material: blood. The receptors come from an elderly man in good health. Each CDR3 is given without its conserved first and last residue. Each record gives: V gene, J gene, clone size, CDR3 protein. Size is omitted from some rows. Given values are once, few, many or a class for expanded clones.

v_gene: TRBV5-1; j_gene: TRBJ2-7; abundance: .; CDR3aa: ASSFNSGDEQY
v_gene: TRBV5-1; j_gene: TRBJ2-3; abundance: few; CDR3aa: ASSSRDSTATDTQY
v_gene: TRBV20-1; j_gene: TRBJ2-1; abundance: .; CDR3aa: SADQQGGEYVEQF
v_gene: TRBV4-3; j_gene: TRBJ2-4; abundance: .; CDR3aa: ASSQGQGAGNIQY
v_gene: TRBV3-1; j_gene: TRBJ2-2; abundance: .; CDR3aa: ASSQDLDRELF
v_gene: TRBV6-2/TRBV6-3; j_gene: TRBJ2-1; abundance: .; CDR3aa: ASSPVGQGYEQF
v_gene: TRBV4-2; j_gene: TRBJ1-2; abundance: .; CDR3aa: ASSQDSIRASQGGYT
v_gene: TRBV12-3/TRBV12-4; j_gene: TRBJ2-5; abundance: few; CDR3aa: ASSLRPGTSSPTY
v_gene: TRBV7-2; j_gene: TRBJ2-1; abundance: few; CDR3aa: ASRVQSSYNEQF
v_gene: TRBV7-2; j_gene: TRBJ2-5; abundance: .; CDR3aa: ASSLIGRAFNEQY
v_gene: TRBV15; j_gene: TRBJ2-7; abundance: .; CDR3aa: ATSRDVAISYEQY
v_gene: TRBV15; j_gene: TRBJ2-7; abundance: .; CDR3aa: ATSRDPGDALSYEQY
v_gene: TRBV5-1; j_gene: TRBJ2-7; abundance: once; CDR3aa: ASYDNPYGQY
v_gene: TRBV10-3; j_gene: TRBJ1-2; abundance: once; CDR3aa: AISSQGWGGYT
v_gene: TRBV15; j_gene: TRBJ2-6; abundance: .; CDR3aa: ATSRDRRSGANVLT
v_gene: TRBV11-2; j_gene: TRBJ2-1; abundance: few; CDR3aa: ASSLSGETQF
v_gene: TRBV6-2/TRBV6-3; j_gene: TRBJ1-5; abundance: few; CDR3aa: ASSPEGTVLNQPQH
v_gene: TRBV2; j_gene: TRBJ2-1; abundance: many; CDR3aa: ASSERSTADEQF
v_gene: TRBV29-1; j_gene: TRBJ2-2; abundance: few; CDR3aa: SVGGMNTGELF
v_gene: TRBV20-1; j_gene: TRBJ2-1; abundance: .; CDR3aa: SARTGLAGAYNEQF
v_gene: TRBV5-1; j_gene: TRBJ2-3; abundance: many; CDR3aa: ASSGQPGDTDTQY
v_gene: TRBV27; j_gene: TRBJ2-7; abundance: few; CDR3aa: ASSLRGTGVSYEQY
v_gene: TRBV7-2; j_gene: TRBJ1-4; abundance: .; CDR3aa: ASSPMGRQEKLF
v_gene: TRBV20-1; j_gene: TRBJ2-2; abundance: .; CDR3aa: SARLHTGQGATGELF
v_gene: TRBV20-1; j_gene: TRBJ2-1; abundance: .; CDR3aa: SARLEVAPNEQF
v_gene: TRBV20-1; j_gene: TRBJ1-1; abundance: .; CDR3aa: SARNPGVRNTEAF
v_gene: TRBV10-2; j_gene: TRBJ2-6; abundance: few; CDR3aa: ASSESKVVIRANVLT
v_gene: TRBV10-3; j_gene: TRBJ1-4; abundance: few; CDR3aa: AISKATGENEKLF
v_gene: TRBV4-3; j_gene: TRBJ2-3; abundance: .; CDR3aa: ASSQVGKWGHRDTDTQY
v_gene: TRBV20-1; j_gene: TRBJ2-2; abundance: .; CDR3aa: SARASGRANTGELF
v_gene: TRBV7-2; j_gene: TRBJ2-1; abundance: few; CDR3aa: ASSLDWTSGRASEQF
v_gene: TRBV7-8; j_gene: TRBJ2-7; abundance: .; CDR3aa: ASSPGRDRVGEQY
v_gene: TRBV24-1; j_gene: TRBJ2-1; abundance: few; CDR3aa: ATSVPGGEQF
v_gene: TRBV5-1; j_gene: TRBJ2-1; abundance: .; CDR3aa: ASSHWGPGDNEQF
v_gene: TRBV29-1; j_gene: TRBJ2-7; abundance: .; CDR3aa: STRTASGSSHYEQY
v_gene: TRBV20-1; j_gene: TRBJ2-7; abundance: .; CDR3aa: SVNGGRGSTYEQY
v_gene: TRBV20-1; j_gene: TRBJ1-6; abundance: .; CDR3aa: SARVTGERRSPLH
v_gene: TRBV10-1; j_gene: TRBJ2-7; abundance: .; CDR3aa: ASSGPAGGTYEQY
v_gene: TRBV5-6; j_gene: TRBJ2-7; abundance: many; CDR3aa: ASSNPSYEQY
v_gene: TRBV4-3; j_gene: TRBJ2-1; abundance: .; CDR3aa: ASSQDWENEQF
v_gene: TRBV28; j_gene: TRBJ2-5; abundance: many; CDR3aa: ASSFDGTAGRGETQY
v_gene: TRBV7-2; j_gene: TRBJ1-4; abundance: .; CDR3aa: ASSLGQGPTNEKLF
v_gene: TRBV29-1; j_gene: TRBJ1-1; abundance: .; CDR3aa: SVEPSMNTEAF
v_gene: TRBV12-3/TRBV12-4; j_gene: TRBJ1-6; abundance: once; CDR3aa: ASSLPGEGNSPLH
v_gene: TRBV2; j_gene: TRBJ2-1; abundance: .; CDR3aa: ASRGDLGGYNEQF
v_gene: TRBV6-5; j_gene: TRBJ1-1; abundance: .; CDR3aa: ASSYSTGAPNTEAF
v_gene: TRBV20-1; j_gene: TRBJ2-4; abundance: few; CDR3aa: SARRAGSRDIQY
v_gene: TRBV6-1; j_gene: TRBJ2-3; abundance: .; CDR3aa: ASSEAGGYRDTQY
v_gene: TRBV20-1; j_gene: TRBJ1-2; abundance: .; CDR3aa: SAADMVTTELDYGYT
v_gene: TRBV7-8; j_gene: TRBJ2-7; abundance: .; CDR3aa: ASSSRTEDYEQY
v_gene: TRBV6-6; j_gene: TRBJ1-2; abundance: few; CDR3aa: ASTSGLYGYT
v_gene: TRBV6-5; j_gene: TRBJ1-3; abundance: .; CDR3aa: ASSQGGTGNTIY
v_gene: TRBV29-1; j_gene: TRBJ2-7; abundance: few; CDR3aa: SVEVGVPYEQY
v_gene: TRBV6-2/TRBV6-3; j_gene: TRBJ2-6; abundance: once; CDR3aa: ASSSRLTGANVLT